One sample yielded the 18 T cell receptor beta chains listed below, sequenced in a study of blood T cell repertoires in COVID-19. Sequencing used immunoSEQ multiplex PCR; TCRdb keeps in-frame clones, though not all of them. The table has more than 100,000 clones, 70% to 90% seen once. Input material: peripheral blood. The receptors were sampled from a man aged 45-60 years in a cohort sampled during active COVID-19.

J is TRBJ2-2 and V is TRBV5-1; 8 bases match TRBD1. The V segment lost 4 bases and the J segment 4 bases; nucleotides outside the gene matches: 6. Per the germline V gene, CDR1 is SGHRS and CDR2 is YFSETQ. The length of the CDR3 is 15 residues. The CDR3 nucleotides read TGCGCCAGCAGCCCTGGACAGGGTGGCACCGGGGAGCTGTTTTTT. Protein product: CASSPGQGGTGELFF.

The chain links TRBV5-4 to TRBJ1-1; D is unclear. The CDR3 runs 14 residues. V was clipped by 4 bases and J by 7 bases, with 17 bases between them. The V gene's germline CDR1 is SGHNT and CDR2 YYREEE (reference sequence). The CDR3 loop is CASSPVGLGIEAFF. The CDR3 coding sequence is TGTGCCAGCAGCCCGGTGGGCCTTGGTATTGAAGCTTTCTTT.

This chain links TRBV19 with TRBJ1-2; D remains ambiguous. V was cut by 3 bases and J by 8 bases, with 13 bases left in between. Germline CDR1 reads LNHDA; CDR2 reads SQIVND (reference sequence). The CDR3 has 13 amino acids. The CDR3 bases are TGTGCCAGTAGTATCCTCCGGGAGGAGGGCTACACCTTC. Its protein product is CASSILREEGYTF.

The genes are TRBV18 and TRBJ1-1; weak D call: TRBD1 (6 bases). The V and J ends lost 6 bases and 6 bases respectively, with 17 bases between them. The CDR3 length is 14 residues. From germline, CDR1 is KGHSH and CDR2 LQKENI. As DNA, the CDR3 is TGTGCCAGCTCCATCAACAGGGATATCTCTGAAGCTTTCTTT. Residues: CASSINRDISEAFF.

V is TRBV7-2 and J is TRBJ1-5; tentative D call: TRBD1 (5 bases). Germline loops: CDR1 SGHTA, CDR2 FQGNSA. The CDR3 is 18 residues long. Trimming shortened V by 5 bases and J by 2 bases, and 22 bases separated the two germline ends. The CDR3 DNA follows: TGTGCCAGCAGCCCGTCGGGACGCGGGATCTCGGGCAATCAGCCCCAGCATTTT. Residues: CASSPSGRGISGNQPQHF.

The chain combines TRBV10-2 with TRBJ2-7, with D maybe TRBD2 (5 bases). Deletions cut 4 bases from V and 6 bases from J, with 13 bases between. There are 13 residues in the CDR3. The germline V gene encodes CDR1 WSHSY and CDR2 SAAADI. CDR3: CASSVDGEVEQYV. The CDR3 DNA reads as TGCGCCAGCAGTGTCGACGGGGAAGTCGAGCAGTACGTC.

The chain couples TRBV5-5 to TRBJ2-5; TRBD2 aligns across 11 bases. The V segment lost 0 bases and the J segment 1 base; nucleotides outside the gene matches: 2. The CDR3 is 16 amino acids. Germline loops: CDR1 SGHKS, CDR2 YYEKEE (reference sequence). CDR3 in amino acids: CASSLGLAGGQETQYF. The CDR3 nucleotides read TGTGCCAGCAGCTTGGGTCTAGCGGGGGGCCAAGAGACCCAGTACTTC.

V is TRBV7-6 and J is TRBJ1-5, with D perhaps TRBD1 (5 bases). The ends were cut back, 5 bases at V and 3 bases at J, with 8 bases in the middle. The germline gives CDR1 SGHVS, CDR2 FNYEAQ. CDR3 size: 13 residues. CDR3 nucleotides: TGTGCCAGCAGCGGGGGGACCAATCAGCCCCAGCATTTT. It specifies CASSGGTNQPQHF.

CDR3 protein: CAVGGNTEAFF. The DNA of the CDR3 is TGTGCCGTGGGGGGGAACACTGAAGCTTTCTTT. The rearrangement uses TRBV11-2 and TRBJ1-1; perhaps TRBD1 as D (5 bases). The CDR3 sequence is 11 residues long. The germline V gene has CDR1 SGHAT and CDR2 FQNNGV. V lost 11 bases and J 1 base, leaving 8 bases between the germline ends.

The chain is built from TRBV6-8 and TRBJ2-1, with 8 positions matching TRBD1. Germline V gene lookup returns CDR1 MNHGY and CDR2 SAAAGT. The CDR3 contains 15 residues. The V segment lost 5 bases and the J segment 6 bases; nucleotides outside the gene matches: 9. The CDR3 loop is CASSAEGDRGNEQFF. CDR3 nucleotides: TGTGCCAGCAGTGCGGAGGGTGACAGGGGCAATGAGCAGTTCTTC.

The rearrangement links TRBV21-1 to TRBJ2-7; TRBD2, the D gene given by the table, was not confirmed from the DNA. TRBV21-1 is termed a pseudogene. The CDR3 is 17 residues long. CDR3 residues: CASSPRGGDTPPYEQYF. CDR3 coding DNA: TGTGCCAGCAGCCCTAGGGGGGGGGACACCCCTCCCTACGAGCAGTACTTC.

This clone came up once. This chain links TRBV7-8 with TRBJ2-7; D is undetermined. Germline V CDR1 and CDR2: SGHVS, FQNEAQ. This CDR3 has 12 amino acids. Trimming pared 6 bases from V and 1 base from J, leaving 7 bases between. The DNA of the CDR3 is TGTGCCAGCAGTACAGTATCCTACGAGCAGTACTTC. Translated, it gives CASSTVSYEQYF.

The V call is TRBV9, the J call TRBJ1-2; D is unresolved. V lost 4 bases and J lost 4, with 14 bases in between. Germline V CDR1 and CDR2: SGDLS, YYNGEE. The CDR3 has 14 residues. CDR3: CASSSNTAGYGYTF. As DNA, the CDR3 is TGTGCCAGCAGCTCAAACACCGCTGGCTATGGCTACACCTTC.

The chain links TRBV4-2 to TRBJ2-2, with a possible D match to TRBD1 (7 bases). Germline lookup yields CDR1 LGHNA and CDR2 YNFKEQ. The CDR3 runs 20 residues. Trimming cost V 3 bases and J 3 bases, with 26 bases left between them. The CDR3 sequence is CASSHGGGKRQGDDTGELFF. The CDR3 nucleotides read TGTGCCAGCAGCCACGGAGGGGGAAAAAGACAGGGTGACGACACCGGGGAGCTGTTTTTT.

The V call is TRBV9, the J call TRBJ1-5, with TRBD1 matching over 8 bases. The length of the CDR3 is 15 residues. V lost 4 bases, J lost 2 bases, and 5 bases stayed unmatched. From germline, CDR1 is SGDLS and CDR2 YYNGEE. The CDR3 DNA sequence: TGTGCCAGCAGCCCAGGACAGGGAGGCAATCAGCCCCAGCATTTT. Protein: CASSPGQGGNQPQHF. The full variable domain, rest sourced from reference TRBV9 and TRBJ1-5, is DSGVTQTPKHLITATGQRVTLRCSPRSGDLSVYWYQQSLDQGLQFLIQYYNGEERAKGNILERFSAQQFPDLHSELNLSSLELGDSALYFCASSPGQGGNQPQHFGDGTRLSIL.

The rearrangement links TRBV2 to TRBJ2-1; 9 bases are a match to TRBD1. Trimming removed 6 bases from V and 4 bases from J; junction bases left unmatched: 4. The germline CDR1 and CDR2 sequences are SNHLY and FYNNEI. The CDR3 runs to 14 residues. CDR3 protein: CASRADRGYNEQFF. The CDR3 coding sequence is TGTGCCAGCAGGGCGGACAGGGGATACAATGAGCAGTTCTTC.

This clone was seen once. The CDR3 sequence is CASSAQGKGYGYTF. CDR3 sequence (DNA): TGTGCCAGCAGCGCACAGGGGAAGGGCTATGGCTACACCTTC. V usage is TRBV9 and J usage is TRBJ1-2, with 7 bases lining up with TRBD1. V shed 3 bases, J shed 4 bases, and the junction held 6 bases outside the gene matches. Germline CDR1 and CDR2: SGDLS and YYNGEE. The length of the CDR3 is 14 residues.

The chain carries TRBV7-2 and TRBJ2-2; TRBD2 matches 9 bases. The CDR3 runs to 15 residues. The V gene's germline CDR1 is SGHTA and CDR2 FQGNSA. V lost 1 base to trimming and J lost 10 bases; unmatched junction nucleotides: 7. The CDR3 region is CASSLEPSGDQELFF. The CDR3 region has the DNA TGTGCCAGCAGCTTAGAGCCTAGCGGGGACCAGGAGCTGTTTTTT.